What follows is one TCR beta chain and its context. Antigen: not known. CDR1 and CDR2 from the germline V gene are LNHDA and SQIVND (reference sequence). V dropped 4 bases and J dropped 7 bases, with 5 bases sitting between them. CDR3 length: 11 residues. This sample stems from a study of cytomegalovirus exposure and HLA in healthy donors. Overall study results and limits: The study assumed roughly uniform donor sequencing depth for presence/absence analyses.

Primers for the PCR totalled 60 Vbeta and 13 Jbeta. Sequenced by immunoSEQ multiplex PCR; TCRdb stores in-frame clones only, minus some. The sample comprises approximately 140,000 clones, roughly 80% of which are singletons, and under 4.5% rests with the top ten. The sample consisted of PBMCs. The TCR was taken from a woman in her 40s in good health and CMV-seronegative. The chain combines TRBV19 with TRBJ1-5; D is uncertain. The CDR3 sequence: CASSRGQPQHF. The CDR3, as DNA: TGTGCCAGTAGTAGAGGACAGCCCCAGCATTTT. The whole variable domain, remainder taken from reference TRBV19 and TRBJ1-5, is DGGITQSPKYLFRKEGQNVTLSCEQNLNHDAMYWYRQDPGQGLRLIYYSQIVNDFQKGDIAEGYSVSREKKESFPLTVTSAQKNPTAFYLCASSRGQPQHFGDGTRLSIL.